Presented here are 5 T cell receptor beta chains from one specimen sequenced in a study of T cell responses to AZD1222 COVID-19 vaccine. Clones were read by immunoSEQ multiplex PCR, and TCRdb kept only the in-frame ones, dropping some. The data show 100,000 to 150,000 clones, more than 80% seen once. Specimen: peripheral blood, collected 28 days after the second AZD1222 dose. All receptors come from an adult who received the AZD1222 COVID-19 vaccine.

V gene TRBV5-1 combines with J gene TRBJ1-2; TRBD1 matches 8 bases. The germline V gene encodes CDR1 SGHRS and CDR2 YFSETQ. J gave up 4 bases and V 4 bases, and 9 bases lay outside the gene matches. The CDR3 extends over 15 amino acids. CDR3 amino acids: CASSDGSGGGYGYTF. In nucleotides, the CDR3 is TGCGCCAGCAGCGACGGATCAGGGGGCGGCTATGGCTACACCTTC.

The chain recombines TRBV2 with TRBJ2-7; D not resolved. Trimming took off 2 bases at V and 5 bases at J, with 16 bases between the two ends. CDR3 length: 15 residues. Per germline, CDR1 SNHLY and CDR2 FYNNEI. In DNA, the CDR3 is TGTGCCAGCAGTGAACTCCCCCCCCTAGTTCACGAGCAGTACTTC. It encodes CASSELPPLVHEQYF.

The chain joins TRBV5-1 to TRBJ2-1, with D perhaps matching TRBD1 (6 bases). Trimming took 1 base from V and 6 from J, leaving 14 bases between them. The germline V gene encodes CDR1 SGHRS and CDR2 YFSETQ. This CDR3 comprises 15 residues. In DNA, the CDR3 is TGCGCCAGCAGCTTGTCAGGGGTAGGGGGCAATGAGCAGTTCTTC. Translation gives CASSLSGVGGNEQFF. The whole variable domain, remainder taken from reference TRBV5-1 and TRBJ2-1, is KAGVTQTPRYLIKTRGQQVTLSCSPISGHRSVSWYQQTPGQGLQFLFEYFSETQRNKGNFPGRFSGRQFSNSRSEMNVSTLELGDSALYLCASSLSGVGGNEQFFGPGTRLTVL.

The chain couples TRBV28 to TRBJ1-2; TRBD1 matches at 8 bases. The germline V gene has CDR1 MDHEN and CDR2 SYDVKM. With 4 bases clipped from V and 9 bases from J, the junction kept 13 bases outside the gene matches. The CDR3 consists of 15 residues. The CDR3 DNA is TGTGCCAGCAGTTCACCGGGACAGGACGCATCCAGCTACACCTTC. Its translation is CASSSPGQDASSYTF.

The chain employs TRBV2 and TRBJ2-7; 8 bases are a match to TRBD2. Germline CDR1 SNHLY, CDR2 FYNNEI. V lost 6 bases and J lost 3; bases outside the gene matches: 10. The CDR3 loop spans 15 amino acids. The DNA of the CDR3 is TGTGCCAGCAGCCCTTCCGGGGGGGGAGGCTACGAGCAGTACTTC. Its protein product is CASSPSGGGGYEQYF.